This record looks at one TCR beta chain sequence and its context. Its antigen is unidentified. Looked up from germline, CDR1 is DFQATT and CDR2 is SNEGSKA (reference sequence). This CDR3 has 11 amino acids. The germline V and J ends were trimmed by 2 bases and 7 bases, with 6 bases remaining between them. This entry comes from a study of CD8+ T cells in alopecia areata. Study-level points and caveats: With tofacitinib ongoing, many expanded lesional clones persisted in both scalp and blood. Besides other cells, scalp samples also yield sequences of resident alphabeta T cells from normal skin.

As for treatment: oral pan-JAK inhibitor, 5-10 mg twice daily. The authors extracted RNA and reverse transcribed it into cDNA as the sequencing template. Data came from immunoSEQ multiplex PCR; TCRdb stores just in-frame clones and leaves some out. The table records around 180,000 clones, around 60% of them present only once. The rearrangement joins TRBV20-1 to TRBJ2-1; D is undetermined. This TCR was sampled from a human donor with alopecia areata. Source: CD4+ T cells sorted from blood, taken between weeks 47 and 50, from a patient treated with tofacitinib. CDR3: CSARKRNEQFF. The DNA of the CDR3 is TGCAGTGCTAGAAAACGGAATGAGCAGTTCTTC.